What follows describes a single TCR beta chain. This entry is derived from a study of blood T cells in healthy people across ages. Primers used in a second PCR of about 7 to 12 cycles were a sample-barcoded 5' primer and a J-beta primer mix. Each CDR3 protein gets one entry after TCRdb re-called the 5' RACE reads with MiXCR. The data show 760,000 or so distinct CDR3 sequences, roughly 25% seen once. The germline V gene has CDR1 ENHRY and CDR2 SYGVKD. V was clipped by 6 bases and J by 8 bases; unmatched bases: 7. The CDR3 contains 14 residues. This same sample was also taken into another study, of T cells of mothers and their children.

The sequencing sample was made of blood. The clonotype comes from a boy younger than 18 in good health. V and J are TRBV10-3 and TRBJ1-4; 9 bases agree with TRBD1. CDR3 in amino acids: CAIRPDRGDEKLFF. The CDR3 bases are TGTGCCATCAGACCGGACAGGGGAGACGAAAAACTGTTTTTT.